The clone carrying this T cell receptor (beta chain) has just a few counts. The antigen remains unidentified. An end of the junction differs from the germline gene, which may be a read error. Per the germline V gene, CDR1 is MGHRA and CDR2 is YSYEKL. The CDR3 totals 16 residues. Cell sorting via CD45RO/CCR7/CD25/CD127/CD95/CD27 was performed to obtain CD4+ naive, central memory, regulatory and stem cell-like memory cells. Once sorted, every population was more than 95% pure. This entry is derived from a study of beta chain features in type 1 diabetes. Study-wide results and limits: Fewer junction insertions and more nucleotide deletions appeared in type 1 diabetes patients.

Expressed TCRB transcripts were sequenced after all isolated RNA was converted to cDNA. Generated by immunoSEQ multiplex PCR, the TCRdb table keeps only in-frame clones and is missing some. The sample shows some 410,000 clones, 10% to 12% of them seen only once. Source material: naive CD4+ T cells from blood. This TCR derives from a young woman in good health. The chain links TRBV4-1 to TRBJ2-1, with TRBD2 matching 7 bases. The CDR3 reads CASSYRDYQSYNEQFF. Here the CDR3 DNA reads TGTGCCAGCAGCTACCGGGACTACCAATCCTACAATGAGCAGTTCTTC.